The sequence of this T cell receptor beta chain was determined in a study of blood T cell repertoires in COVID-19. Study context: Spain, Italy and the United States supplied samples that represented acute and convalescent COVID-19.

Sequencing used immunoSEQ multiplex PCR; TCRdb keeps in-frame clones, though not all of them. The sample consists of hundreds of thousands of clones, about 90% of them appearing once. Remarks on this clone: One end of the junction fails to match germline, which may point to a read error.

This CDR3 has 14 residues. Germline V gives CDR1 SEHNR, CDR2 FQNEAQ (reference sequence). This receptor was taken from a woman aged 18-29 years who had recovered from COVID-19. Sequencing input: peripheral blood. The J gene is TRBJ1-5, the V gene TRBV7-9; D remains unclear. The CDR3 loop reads CASSLDSLRQPQHF. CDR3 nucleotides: TGTGCCAGCAGTTTAGACTCACTACGACAGCCCCAGCATTTT.